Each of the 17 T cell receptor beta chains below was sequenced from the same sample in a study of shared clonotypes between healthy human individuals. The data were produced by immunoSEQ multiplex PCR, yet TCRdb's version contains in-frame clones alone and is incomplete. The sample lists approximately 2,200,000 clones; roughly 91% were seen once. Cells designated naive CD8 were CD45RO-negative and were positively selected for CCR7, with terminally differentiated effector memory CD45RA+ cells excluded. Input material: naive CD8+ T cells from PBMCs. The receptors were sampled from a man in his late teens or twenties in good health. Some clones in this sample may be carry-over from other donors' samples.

The CDR3 nucleotides read TGTGCCAGTGGGAACAGGGGGCAAATAGATACGCAGTATTTT. Its translation: CASGNRGQIDTQYF. The V call is TRBV19, the J call TRBJ2-3, with 9 positions matching TRBD1. The length of the CDR3 is 14 residues. J gave up 5 bases and V 8 bases, and 8 bases lay outside the gene matches. Looked up from germline, CDR1 is LNHDA and CDR2 is SQIVND (reference sequence).

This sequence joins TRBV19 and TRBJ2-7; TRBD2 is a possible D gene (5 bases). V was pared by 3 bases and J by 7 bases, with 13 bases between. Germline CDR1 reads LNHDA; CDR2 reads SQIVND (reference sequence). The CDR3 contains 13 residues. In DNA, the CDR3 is TGTGCCAGTAGTATCAGAGGGAGCAGGGAGCAGTACTTC. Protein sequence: CASSIRGSREQYF.

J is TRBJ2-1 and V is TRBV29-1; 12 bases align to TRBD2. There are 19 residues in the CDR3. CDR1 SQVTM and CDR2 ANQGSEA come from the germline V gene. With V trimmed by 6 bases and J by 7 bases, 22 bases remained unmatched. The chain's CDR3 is CSVKLGYLAGGPLPNEQFF. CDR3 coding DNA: TGCAGCGTCAAACTGGGGTACCTAGCGGGAGGGCCCCTCCCAAATGAGCAGTTCTTC.

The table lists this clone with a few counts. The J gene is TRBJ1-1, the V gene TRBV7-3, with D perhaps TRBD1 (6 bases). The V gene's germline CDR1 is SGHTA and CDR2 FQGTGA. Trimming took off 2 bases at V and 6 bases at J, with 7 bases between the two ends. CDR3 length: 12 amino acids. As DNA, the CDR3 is TGTGCCAGCAGCTTACAGGGGTCTGAAGCTTTCTTT. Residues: CASSLQGSEAFF. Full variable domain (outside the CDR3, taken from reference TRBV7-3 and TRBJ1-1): GAGVSQTPSNKVTEKGKYVELRCDPISGHTALYWYRQSLGQGPEFLIYFQGTGAADDSGLPNDRFFAVRPEGSVSTLKIQRTERGDSAVYLCASSLQGSEAFFGQGTRLTVV.

CDR3 loop: CASSYSGTHEQYF. In nucleotides, the CDR3 is TGTGCCAGCAGTTACAGCGGGACCCACGAGCAGTACTTC. This chain joins TRBV28 and TRBJ2-7, with TRBD2 matching over 7 bases. The germline gives CDR1 MDHEN, CDR2 SYDVKM. V dropped 4 bases and J dropped 5; count of bases not matched to a gene: 5. This CDR3 contains 13 residues.

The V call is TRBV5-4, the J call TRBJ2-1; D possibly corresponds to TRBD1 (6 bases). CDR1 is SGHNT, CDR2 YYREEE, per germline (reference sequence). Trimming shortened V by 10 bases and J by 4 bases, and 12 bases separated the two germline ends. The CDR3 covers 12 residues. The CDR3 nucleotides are TGTGCCTGTCGGACAGCTTACAATGAGCAGTTCTTC. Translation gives CACRTAYNEQFF.

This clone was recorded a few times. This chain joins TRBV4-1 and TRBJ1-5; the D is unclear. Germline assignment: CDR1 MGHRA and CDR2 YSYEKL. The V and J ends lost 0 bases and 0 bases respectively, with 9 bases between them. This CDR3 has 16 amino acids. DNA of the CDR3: TGCGCCAGCAGCCAAGAGGTCGTATATAGCAATCAGCCCCAGCATTTT. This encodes CASSQEVVYSNQPQHF.

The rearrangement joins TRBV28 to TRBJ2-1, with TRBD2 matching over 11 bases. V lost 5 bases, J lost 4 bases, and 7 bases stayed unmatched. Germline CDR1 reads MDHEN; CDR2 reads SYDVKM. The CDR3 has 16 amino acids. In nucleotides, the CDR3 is TGTGCCAGCAGTCCTCATGGGACTAGCGGATACAATGAGCAGTTCTTC. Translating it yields CASSPHGTSGYNEQFF.

CDR3 DNA sequence: TGTGCCATCAGTGAGTCGGGCAGGGACACTGAAGCTTTCTTT. Amino acid sequence: CAISESGRDTEAFF. The chain is built from TRBV10-3 and TRBJ1-1; maybe TRBD1 (5 bases). Looked up from germline, CDR1 is ENHRY and CDR2 is SYGVKD. The CDR3 is 14 amino acids. Trimming shortened V by 0 bases and J by 3 bases, and 8 bases separated the two germline ends.

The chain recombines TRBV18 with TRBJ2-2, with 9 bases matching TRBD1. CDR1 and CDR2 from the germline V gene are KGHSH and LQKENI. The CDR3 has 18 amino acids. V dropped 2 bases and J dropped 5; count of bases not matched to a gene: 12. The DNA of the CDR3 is TGTGCCAGCTCACCAACTCGGGGACAGGGAATTGGGACCGGGGAGCTGTTTTTT. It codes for CASSPTRGQGIGTGELFF.

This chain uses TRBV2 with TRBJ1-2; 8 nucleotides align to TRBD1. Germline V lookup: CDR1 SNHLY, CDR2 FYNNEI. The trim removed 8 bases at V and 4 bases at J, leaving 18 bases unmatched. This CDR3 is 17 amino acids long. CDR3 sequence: CASSERSQGARGYGYTF. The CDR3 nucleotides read TGTGCCAGCTCAGAACGAAGTCAGGGGGCGCGGGGCTATGGCTACACCTTC.

The CDR3 here is CASGAGNTEAFF. The CDR3 DNA reads TGTGCCAGCGGGGCAGGGAACACTGAAGCTTTCTTT. The chain is built from TRBV25-1 and TRBJ1-1; TRBD1 is a possible D gene (5 bases). This CDR3 spans 12 amino acids. Germline CDR1 MGHDK, CDR2 SYGVNS. Trimming took 8 bases from V and 1 from J, leaving 8 bases between them. Filled out from reference TRBV25-1 and TRBJ1-1, the complete variable domain reads EADIYQTPRYLVIGTGKKITLECSQTMGHDKMYWYQQDPGMELHLIHYSYGVNSTEKGDLSSESTVSRIRTEHFPLTLESARPSHTSQYLCASGAGNTEAFFGQGTRLTVV.

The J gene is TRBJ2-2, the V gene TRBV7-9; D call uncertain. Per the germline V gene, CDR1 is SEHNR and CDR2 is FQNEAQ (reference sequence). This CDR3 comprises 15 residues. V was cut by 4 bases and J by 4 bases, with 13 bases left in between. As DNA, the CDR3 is TGTGCCAGCAGCTCTGGCAAAGGGTCCACCGGGGAGCTGTTTTTT. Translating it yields CASSSGKGSTGELFF.

CDR3 protein: CASSPRLAGPSTDTQYF. The CDR3 coding sequence is TGTGCCAGCAGCCCCAGGCTAGCGGGACCTAGCACAGATACGCAGTATTTT. The rearrangement joins TRBV9 to TRBJ2-3; TRBD2 agrees at 9 bases. Germline-derived CDR1 and CDR2 are SGDLS and YYNGEE. The CDR3 is 17 residues long. V lost 4 bases to trimming and J lost 0 bases; unmatched junction nucleotides: 9.

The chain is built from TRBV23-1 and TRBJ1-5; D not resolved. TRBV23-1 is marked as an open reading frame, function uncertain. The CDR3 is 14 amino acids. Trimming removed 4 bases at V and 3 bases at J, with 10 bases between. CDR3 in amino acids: CASSPHCSNQPQHF. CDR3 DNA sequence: TGCGCCAGCAGTCCCCATTGCTCCAATCAGCCCCAGCATTTT.

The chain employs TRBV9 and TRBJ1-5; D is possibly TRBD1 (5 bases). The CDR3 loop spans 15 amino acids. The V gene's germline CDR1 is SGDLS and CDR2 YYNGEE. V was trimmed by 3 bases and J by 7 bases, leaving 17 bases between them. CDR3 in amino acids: CASSAGRGSGQPQHF. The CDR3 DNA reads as TGTGCCAGCAGCGCGGGTAGGGGTTCTGGGCAGCCCCAGCATTTT.

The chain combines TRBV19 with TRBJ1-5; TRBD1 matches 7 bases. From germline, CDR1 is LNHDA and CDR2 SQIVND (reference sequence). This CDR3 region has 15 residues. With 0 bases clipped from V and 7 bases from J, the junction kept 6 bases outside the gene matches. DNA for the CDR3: TGTGCCAGTAGTATAGATCGACAGGGCGAACAGCCCCAGCATTTT. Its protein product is CASSIDRQGEQPQHF.